The 21 T cell receptor beta chains given below trace back to one sample, sequenced in a study of T cell responses to AZD1222 COVID-19 vaccine. Clones were sequenced by immunoSEQ multiplex PCR, and TCRdb holds only the in-frame ones, with some missing. Here the sample spans fewer than 120,000 clones, approximately 90% being singletons. The specimen comprised peripheral blood, sampled on day 0 of AZD1222 vaccination. The receptors here all came from an adult in good health.

V gene TRBV6-5 combines with J gene TRBJ1-4; 10 bases agree with TRBD1. With 6 bases clipped from V and 10 bases from J, the junction kept 8 bases outside the gene matches. The CDR3 has 14 amino acids. Germline V gives CDR1 MNHEY, CDR2 SVGAGI. CDR3 sequence: CASRRDRGRGKLFF. Written as DNA, the CDR3 is TGTGCCAGCAGAAGGGACAGGGGAAGGGGAAAACTGTTTTTT.

The chain uses TRBV11-3 and TRBJ1-1; 7 bases fit TRBD1. There are 15 residues in the CDR3. The J segment lost 0 bases and the V segment lost 5 bases, leaving 6 bases of the junction unmatched. Germline V gene data show CDR1 as SGHNT and CDR2 as YENEEA. The CDR3 loop reads CASSMNRGLNTEAFF. In DNA, the CDR3 is TGTGCCAGCAGCATGAACAGGGGTCTGAACACTGAAGCTTTCTTT.

The chain carries TRBV10-1 and TRBJ1-1; weak D call: TRBD1 (5 bases). The V end was cut by 8 bases, the J end by 1 base, with 11 bases between. Germline CDR1 WNHNN, CDR2 SYGVQD (reference sequence). The CDR3 sequence is 13 residues long. The CDR3 loop is CASGSGPNTEAFF. The DNA of the CDR3 is TGCGCCAGCGGCTCGGGACCGAACACTGAAGCTTTCTTT.

The rearrangement uses TRBV11-2 and TRBJ2-4; no clear D. The V and J ends lost 6 bases and 8 bases respectively, with 14 bases between them. The CDR3 runs to 13 residues. From germline, CDR1 is SGHAT and CDR2 FQNNGV. Here the CDR3 DNA reads TGTGCCAGCAGACCTGACGGTCGTGACATTCAGTACTTC. Translation: CASRPDGRDIQYF.

The CDR3 DNA sequence: TGTGCCAGCAGCGTAGGTGCTAGCGGGAGTAGTAGTGGGGCCAATGAGCAGTTCTTC. It translates to CASSVGASGSSSGANEQFF. The chain is built from TRBV9 and TRBJ2-1, with 10 nucleotides matching TRBD2. CDR3 length equals 19 residues. V was pared by 0 bases and J by 6 bases, with 15 bases of the junction left unmatched. Germline V gives CDR1 SGDLS, CDR2 YYNGEE. The entire variable domain, with the rest obtained from reference TRBV9 and TRBJ2-1, is as follows: DSGVTQTPKHLITATGQRVTLRCSPRSGDLSVYWYQQSLDQGLQFLIQYYNGEERAKGNILERFSAQQFPDLHSELNLSSLELGDSALYFCASSVGASGSSSGANEQFFGPGTRLTVL.

The rearrangement links TRBV12-3 or TRBV12-4 to TRBJ1-2; D is unclear. The V end was cut by 4 bases, the J end by 7 bases, with 10 bases between. The CDR3 has 12 residues. The CDR3 sequence: CASSWGKGGYTF. The CDR3 bases are TGTGCCAGCAGTTGGGGAAAGGGTGGCTACACCTTC.

V usage is TRBV5-4 and J usage is TRBJ2-4; 9 bases fit TRBD2. The germline gives CDR1 SGHNT, CDR2 YYREEE (reference sequence). The CDR3 is 16 residues long. V was clipped by 4 bases and J by 3 bases; unmatched bases: 8. The CDR3 region has the DNA TGTGCCAGCAGCGCGGGGGGGGGCTTTGGCAAAAACATTCAGTACTTC. Its protein product is CASSAGGGFGKNIQYF.

The chain carries TRBV5-1 and TRBJ2-1, with TRBD2 identical over 11 bases. CDR1 is SGHRS, CDR2 YFSETQ, per germline. Losses at the gene ends were 2 bases for V and 0 bases for J; bases not matched to a gene: 7. The CDR3 extends over 18 amino acids. CDR3 loop: CASSFPSGGLSSYNEQFF. CDR3 nucleotide sequence: TGCGCCAGCAGCTTCCCTAGCGGGGGGTTAAGCTCCTACAATGAGCAGTTCTTC.

The chain recombines TRBV7-6 with TRBJ1-3; no clear D gene. CDR3 length: 13 residues. Between the trimmed V and J ends, which lost 5 bases and 0 bases, there was a span of 5 bases. CDR1 and CDR2 (germline): SGHVS, FNYEAQ. CDR3 loop: CASSPSSGNTIYF. DNA of the CDR3: TGTGCCAGCAGCCCGAGCTCTGGAAACACCATATATTTT.

The chain has TRBV10-3 and TRBJ1-1; no clear D gene. This CDR3 is built from 13 residues. From germline, CDR1 is ENHRY and CDR2 SYGVKD. Trimming stripped 4 bases from V and 0 bases from J, with 6 bases between. CDR3 protein: CAISGLLNTEAFF. In nucleotides, the CDR3 is TGTGCCATCAGTGGGCTGTTGAACACTGAAGCTTTCTTT.

This chain uses TRBV5-1 with TRBJ1-1, with unresolved D. Germline V CDR1 and CDR2: SGHRS, YFSETQ. V was cut by 0 bases and J by 1 base, with 16 bases left in between. This CDR3 comprises 17 residues. CDR3 bases: TGCGCCAGCAGCTTGGTGGGGTCGGGAGTGGGGAACACTGAAGCTTTCTTT. It is translated as CASSLVGSGVGNTEAFF.

The chain joins TRBV6-4 to TRBJ2-3; 8 bases match TRBD2. V lost 0 bases and J lost 4; bases outside the gene matches: 3. CDR3 size: 15 residues. The V gene's germline CDR1 is MRHNA and CDR2 SNTAGT. In DNA, the CDR3 is TGTGCCAGCAGTGACTCACGGGGGGGATCAGATACGCAGTATTTT. Amino acid sequence: CASSDSRGGSDTQYF.

The chain is built from TRBV19 and TRBJ1-6; possibly TRBD1 for D (5 bases). The CDR3 length is 17 residues. CDR1 and CDR2 (germline): LNHDA, SQIVND (reference sequence). Trimming shortened V by 9 bases and J by 2 bases, and 20 bases separated the two germline ends. This chain's CDR3 is CASKALETGPYNSPLHF. The CDR3 DNA follows: TGTGCCAGCAAAGCCTTGGAGACGGGGCCCTATAATTCACCCCTCCACTTT. Using reference TRBV19 and TRBJ1-6 for the parts outside the CDR3, the full variable domain is DGGITQSPKYLFRKEGQNVTLSCEQNLNHDAMYWYRQDPGQGLRLIYYSQIVNDFQKGDIAEGYSVSREKKESFPLTVTSAQKNPTAFYLCASKALETGPYNSPLHFGNGTRLTVT.

V and J are TRBV5-1 and TRBJ2-3, with TRBD2 identical over 12 bases. With V trimmed by 4 bases and J by 5 bases, 8 bases remained unmatched. The CDR3 is 16 amino acids. Germline V gives CDR1 SGHRS, CDR2 YFSETQ. CDR3 DNA: TGCGCCAGCAGCCAGGACCCGGGACTAGCGGGAGATACGCAGTATTTT. Protein: CASSQDPGLAGDTQYF.

The V gene is TRBV6-4, the J gene TRBJ1-5; TRBD1 matches at 7 bases. Germline trimming cut 5 bases from V and 5 bases from J; bases unmatched to any gene: 3. Germline CDR1 and CDR2: MRHNA and SNTAGT. The length of the CDR3 is 13 residues. The CDR3 region has the DNA TGTGCCAGCAGTCCCGACAGGGATCAGCCCCAGCATTTT. Translated: CASSPDRDQPQHF.

The chain uses TRBV12-5 and TRBJ1-2; possible D gene TRBD1, 6 bases. This CDR3 has 12 residues. V was shortened by 7 bases and J by 4 bases, with 10 bases between the two germline ends. Germline V gene data show CDR1 as LGHNT and CDR2 as FRNRAP. CDR3 sequence reads: CASAGDGYGYTF. Written as DNA, the CDR3 is TGTGCTAGTGCAGGGGATGGCTATGGCTACACCTTC.

The V gene is TRBV11-2, the J gene TRBJ2-2; D is possibly TRBD1 (5 bases). Germline CDR1 and CDR2: SGHAT and FQNNGV. V was trimmed by 5 bases and J by 5 bases, leaving 15 bases between them. CDR3 length: 15 residues. In DNA form, the CDR3 reads TGTGCCAGCAGCCCGCTGCAGGGTCGGACCGGGGAGCTGTTTTTT. Translation: CASSPLQGRTGELFF.

The rearrangement joins TRBV7-2 to TRBJ1-5; D possibly corresponds to TRBD1 (6 bases). The CDR3 has 19 residues. CDR1 SGHTA and CDR2 FQGNSA come from the germline V gene. The V and J ends lost 5 bases and 0 bases respectively, with 23 bases between them. The CDR3 loop is CASSPQTSGASSSNQPQHF. The DNA for the CDR3 is TGTGCCAGCAGCCCACAAACGTCAGGGGCCTCCTCTAGCAATCAGCCCCAGCATTTT.

This chain links TRBV5-1 with TRBJ2-7; D is possibly TRBD1 (5 bases). The CDR3 sequence is 15 residues long. Germline V gives CDR1 SGHRS, CDR2 YFSETQ. With 0 bases removed from V and 2 bases from J, the gap between germline ends came to 12 bases. The CDR3 nucleotides are TGCGCCAGCAGCTTGGAGTGGACACTCACCTACGAGCAGTACTTC. It is translated as CASSLEWTLTYEQYF.

The chain combines TRBV12-5 with TRBJ2-2; TRBD2 is a possible D gene (6 bases). The CDR3 has 12 residues. Germline CDR1 reads LGHNT; CDR2 reads FRNRAP. V lost 4 bases and J 6 bases, leaving 6 bases between the germline ends. The CDR3 loop is CASGWGAGELFF. The CDR3 DNA follows: TGTGCTAGTGGTTGGGGGGCCGGGGAGCTGTTTTTT.

The chain is built from TRBV6-2 or TRBV6-3 and TRBJ1-2, with no clear D. V lost 2 bases and J 2 bases, leaving 12 bases between the germline ends. The germline CDR1 and CDR2 sequences are MNHEY and SVGEGT. This CDR3 has 15 residues. The CDR3 region has the DNA TGTGCCAGCAGTTACGCCGCCACTAAAAACTATGGCTACACCTTC. Protein product: CASSYAATKNYGYTF.